The present TCR beta chain was sequenced within a study of graft-versus-host responses after intestinal transplantation. About the study: Multivisceral, liver-intestinal, or isolated intestinal grafts went to recipients. Study-level findings and limits: Detected in recipient marrow were GvH clones, some of which were first observed in ileum or blood.

The CDR3 extends over 13 amino acids. Germline values: CDR1 SGHDT, CDR2 YYEEEE. V dropped 3 bases and J dropped 6 bases, with 13 bases sitting between them. For this clone: Antigen specificity is unknown.

Clones were read by immunoSEQ multiplex PCR, and TCRdb kept only the in-frame ones, dropping some. The sample consists of 45,000 to 55,000 clones, 75% to 95% of them appearing once. Specimen: PBMCs, collected about 93 weeks after intestinal transplant. This chain uses TRBV5-6 with TRBJ2-7, with D possibly TRBD2 on 7 matching bases. The sequence was collected from a human patient who received an intestinal transplant, so some T cells may come from the graft donor. The CDR3 coding sequence is TGTGCCAGCAGCTACCGGGGGGCCCGCGAGCAGTACTTC. Protein sequence: CASSYRGAREQYF.